This TCR beta chain was observed in a study of blood T cell repertoires in COVID-19. In the study overall: From the United States, Italy and Spain came samples of acute and convalescent COVID-19. The cDNA or gDNA used as material had been derived from T cells, B-cell-depleted T cells, or PBMCs.

How the authors handled the data: Nucleated cell counts were estimated from reference gene primer amplification. Profiling relied on immunoSEQ multiplex PCR, and the TCRdb table lists in-frame clones only, not all of them. That table furnishes V, J and clone size, whereas the DNA furnished D and trimming. The sample has 110,000 or so clones, less than 90% seen once. CDR1 is GTSNPN, CDR2 SVGIG, per germline (reference sequence). Deletions cut 0 bases from V and 5 bases from J, with 11 bases between. The CDR3 is 13 amino acids. The TCR sequence derives from a man in his 70s who had recovered from COVID-19. V usage is TRBV30 and J usage is TRBJ2-7; TRBD1 is a possible D gene (5 bases). Input material: peripheral blood. CDR3 in DNA: TGTGCCTGGAGTGTCCTGGGGCGGAACGAGCAGTACTTC. Protein sequence: CAWSVLGRNEQYF.